This T cell receptor beta chain is drawn from a study of blood T cell repertoires in COVID-19. Overall study context: Specimens from acute and convalescent COVID-19 originated in the United States, Italy and Spain. In each case, the material was cDNA or gDNA derived from T cells, B-cell-depleted T cells, or PBMCs.

CDR1 is SGHRS, CDR2 YFSETQ, per germline. The CDR3 covers 15 residues. V lost 3 bases to trimming and J lost 3 bases, with 12 bases between them. As originally analysed: Reference gene primer amplification gave nucleated cell count estimates. Data came from immunoSEQ multiplex PCR; TCRdb stores just in-frame clones and leaves some out. That table supplies the V and J calls and clone size; D and trimming were determined from the DNA. The sample includes about 480,000 clones, 75% to 90% of them seen just once. Sequenced input: peripheral blood. The chain has TRBV5-1 and TRBJ1-4; D gene ambiguous. The receptor's source is a woman younger than 45 with acute or convalescent COVID-19. For the CDR3, the DNA is TGCGCCAGCAGCTCCTCCCGAGCACCTAATGAAAAACTGTTTTTT. Translation gives CASSSSRAPNEKLFF.